Presented here are 11 T cell receptor beta chains from one specimen sequenced in a study of blood T cell repertoires in COVID-19. Assay used: immunoSEQ multiplex PCR; TCRdb lists only in-frame clones, some missing. The sample has some 180,000 clones; 88% are singletons. Sequencing was carried out using peripheral blood. The receptors originated from a man aged 35-49 years with active or convalescent COVID-19.

This chain links TRBV19 with TRBJ1-4, with D possibly matching TRBD1 (5 bases). The CDR3 spans 16 residues. From germline, CDR1 is LNHDA and CDR2 SQIVND (reference sequence). Trimming cost V 2 bases and J 2 bases, with 12 bases left between them. CDR3 DNA: TGTGCCAGTAGTATACTCGGGGGAAAGACTAATGAAAAACTGTTTTTT. Amino acids: CASSILGGKTNEKLFF.

The rearrangement uses TRBV5-4 and TRBJ1-2; no clear D gene. CDR3 length equals 15 residues. Germline lookup yields CDR1 SGHNT and CDR2 YYREEE (reference sequence). Between the trimmed V and J ends, which lost 3 bases and 2 bases, there was a span of 14 bases. Here the CDR3 DNA reads TGTGCCAGCAGCTCTAATTTGGGCCGGAACTATGGCTACACCTTC. Protein product: CASSSNLGRNYGYTF.

The chain is built from TRBV10-3 and TRBJ2-1; 7 bases are shared with TRBD2. The CDR3 sequence is 16 residues long. Germline V gives CDR1 ENHRY, CDR2 SYGVKD. V was clipped by 3 bases and J by 6 bases; unmatched bases: 11. CDR3: CAISDLLAVGGNEQFF. CDR3 nucleotide sequence: TGTGCCATCAGTGATCTCCTAGCGGTTGGGGGCAATGAGCAGTTCTTC.

The gene calls are TRBV19 and TRBJ2-1; weak D call: TRBD2 (6 bases). The CDR3 spans 13 residues. V dropped 4 bases and J dropped 9 bases, with 13 bases sitting between them. Germline V gene data show CDR1 as LNHDA and CDR2 as SQIVND (reference sequence). The CDR3 DNA reads as TGTGCCAGTAGTAGCGGGGTCACAACTGAGCAGTTCTTC. Residues: CASSSGVTTEQFF.

V usage is TRBV12-5 and J usage is TRBJ2-1; 16 nucleotides match TRBD2. CDR3 length: 17 amino acids. Trimming removed 4 bases from V and 7 bases from J; junction bases left unmatched: 7. Germline V CDR1 and CDR2: LGHNT, FRNRAP. Here the CDR3 DNA reads TGTGCTAGTGGTTCTCTCGGGACTAGCGGGAGGGATAATGAGCAGTTCTTC. This translates into CASGSLGTSGRDNEQFF.

This chain connects TRBV25-1 to TRBJ1-3; D is unclear. The CDR3 totals 14 residues. Germline CDR1 and CDR2: MGHDK and SYGVNS. V lost 3 bases and J lost 2, with 8 bases in between. CDR3 bases: TGTGCCAGCAGTGACGCGCGAGCTGGAAACACCATATATTTT. Its translation: CASSDARAGNTIYF. The full variable domain, rest sourced from reference TRBV25-1 and TRBJ1-3, is EADIYQTPRYLVIGTGKKITLECSQTMGHDKMYWYQQDPGMELHLIHYSYGVNSTEKGDLSSESTVSRIRTEHFPLTLESARPSHTSQYLCASSDARAGNTIYFGEGSWLTVV.

In its sample, this clone was seen once. The V call is TRBV15, the J call TRBJ1-3; 7 bases fit TRBD1. Trimming removed 1 base from V and 0 bases from J; junction bases left unmatched: 6. Germline V gene lookup returns CDR1 LNHNV and CDR2 YYDKDF (reference sequence). The CDR3 sequence is 17 residues long. The CDR3 nucleotides read TGTGCCACCAGCAGAGGTACCGGGACAGCCTCTGGAAACACCATATATTTT. It is translated as CATSRGTGTASGNTIYF.

This CDR3 reads CASSFYFRTGISGANVLTF. CDR3 DNA sequence: TGTGCCAGCAGCTTCTATTTTAGGACAGGCATCTCTGGGGCCAACGTCCTGACTTTC. This rearrangement joins TRBV5-4 to TRBJ2-6, with 7 bases that match TRBD1. Per germline, CDR1 SGHNT and CDR2 YYREEE (reference sequence). Germline trimming cut 2 bases from V and 0 bases from J; bases unmatched to any gene: 11. This CDR3 spans 19 amino acids. The whole variable domain, filled in from reference TRBV5-4 and TRBJ2-6, reads ETGVTQSPTHLIKTRGQQVTLRCSSQSGHNTVSWYQQALGQGPQFIFQYYREEENGRGNFPPRFSGLQFPNYSSELNVNALELDDSALYLCASSFYFRTGISGANVLTFGAGSRLTVL.

The chain recombines TRBV7-9 with TRBJ1-2; weak D call: TRBD1 (6 bases). Per the germline V gene, CDR1 is SEHNR and CDR2 is FQNEAQ (reference sequence). The CDR3 covers 13 residues. V dropped 5 bases and J dropped 8 bases, with 15 bases sitting between them. The CDR3 nucleotides are TGTGCCAGCAGCCCGAACACAGGGTACGGCTACACCTTC. Its protein is CASSPNTGYGYTF.

The V gene is TRBV9, the J gene TRBJ2-3, with 11 bases fitting TRBD2. Per germline, CDR1 SGDLS and CDR2 YYNGEE. This CDR3 contains 15 residues. J lost 8 bases, V lost 0 bases, and 5 bases had no gene match. CDR3 in DNA: TGTGCCAGCAGCGTAGGACTAGCGGGGAAAGGTACGCAGTATTTT. This encodes CASSVGLAGKGTQYF. The variable domain in full, completed from reference TRBV9 and TRBJ2-3, reads DSGVTQTPKHLITATGQRVTLRCSPRSGDLSVYWYQQSLDQGLQFLIQYYNGEERAKGNILERFSAQQFPDLHSELNLSSLELGDSALYFCASSVGLAGKGTQYFGPGTRLTVL.

The rearrangement joins TRBV28 to TRBJ1-2, with a tentative D call TRBD1 (5 bases). The V end lost 5 bases, the J end lost 9 bases, and 16 bases lay between the germline ends. The V gene's germline CDR1 is MDHEN and CDR2 SYDVKM. The CDR3 loop spans 13 amino acids. The CDR3 coding sequence is TGTGCCAGCAGTCGGGACGGGGAGGTCCGCTACACCTTC. Translating it yields CASSRDGEVRYTF.